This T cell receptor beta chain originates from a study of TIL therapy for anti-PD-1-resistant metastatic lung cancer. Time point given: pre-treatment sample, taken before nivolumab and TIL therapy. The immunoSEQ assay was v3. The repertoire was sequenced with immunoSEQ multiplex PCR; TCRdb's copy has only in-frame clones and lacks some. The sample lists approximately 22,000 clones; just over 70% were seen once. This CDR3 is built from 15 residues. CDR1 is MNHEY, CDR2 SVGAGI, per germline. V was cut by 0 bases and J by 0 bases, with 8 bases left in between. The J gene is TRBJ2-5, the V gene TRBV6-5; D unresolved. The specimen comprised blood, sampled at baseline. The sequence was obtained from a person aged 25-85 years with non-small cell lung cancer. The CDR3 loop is CASSYSVSDQETQYF. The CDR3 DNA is TGTGCCAGCAGTTACTCGGTCAGCGACCAAGAGACCCAGTACTTC.